The 8 T cell receptor beta chains listed next were all sequenced from one sample in a study of control samples from healthy donors and cancer patients. Assay: immunoSEQ multiplex PCR; the TCRdb copy retains only in-frame clones and omits some. Here the sample spans just under 80,000 clones, roughly 89% being singletons. Sequencing was done on a sample of PBMCs. The receptors come from a woman aged 60 to 75 with head and neck cancer.

V and J are TRBV18 and TRBJ2-3; 7 bases agree with TRBD2. J lost 5 bases, V lost 2 bases, and 7 bases had no gene match. The CDR3 is 15 residues long. CDR1 is KGHSH, CDR2 LQKENI, per germline. CDR3 protein: CASSPAGVGGDTQYF. For the CDR3, the DNA is TGTGCCAGCTCACCAGCGGGAGTCGGCGGAGATACGCAGTATTTT.

The chain has TRBV7-6 and TRBJ2-5, with 13 nucleotides matching TRBD2. Per germline, CDR1 SGHVS and CDR2 FNYEAQ. This CDR3 contains 16 residues. The junction had 9 bases not matched to a gene; V was cut back by 6 bases and J by 5 bases. CDR3 bases: TGTGCCAGCAGAACCGGACTAGCGGGAGTACCCGAGACCCAGTACTTC. Translating it yields CASRTGLAGVPETQYF.

The chain is built from TRBV2 and TRBJ2-7, with 14 bases lining up with TRBD2. V dropped 6 bases and J dropped 4; count of bases not matched to a gene: 5. This CDR3 is built from 15 residues. CDR1 and CDR2 from the germline V gene are SNHLY and FYNNEI. The CDR3 spells CASRAGLAGAYEQYF. For the CDR3, the DNA is TGTGCCAGCAGGGCGGGACTAGCGGGAGCGTACGAGCAGTACTTC.

CDR3 in DNA: TGTGCCAGCAGCAGACAGGGGGCTGGAAACACCATATATTTT. This translates into CASSRQGAGNTIYF. The J gene is TRBJ1-3, the V gene TRBV5-4; 9 positions match TRBD1. Germline CDR1 SGHNT, CDR2 YYREEE (reference sequence). V was clipped by 4 bases and J by 2 bases; unmatched bases: 1. The CDR3 runs 14 residues. The full variable domain, with the rest looked up from reference TRBV5-4 and TRBJ1-3, is ETGVTQSPTHLIKTRGQQVTLRCSSQSGHNTVSWYQQALGQGPQFIFQYYREEENGRGNFPPRFSGLQFPNYSSELNVNALELDDSALYLCASSRQGAGNTIYFGEGSWLTVV.

The chain is built from TRBV29-1 and TRBJ2-7; tentative D call: TRBD1 (6 bases). In germline, CDR1 is SQVTM, CDR2 ANQGSEA. The V end was cut by 2 bases, the J end by 0 bases, with 11 bases between. This CDR3 region has 14 residues. CDR3 nucleotide sequence: TGCAGCGTTGAAACAGGGTCAGGCTCCTACGAGCAGTACTTC. Translated: CSVETGSGSYEQYF.

The chain joins TRBV11-2 to TRBJ2-5; TRBD2 matches at 9 bases. This CDR3 is 16 amino acids long. CDR1 and CDR2 (germline): SGHAT, FQNNGV. The V and J ends lost 1 base and 0 bases, in that order; junction bases with no gene match: 3. The CDR3 sequence: CASSLAAGGYQETQYF. CDR3 coding DNA: TGTGCCAGCAGCTTAGCGGCGGGAGGGTACCAAGAGACCCAGTACTTC.

This clone was detected once. The rearrangement links TRBV29-1 to TRBJ1-2; 8 positions agree with TRBD1. This CDR3 is built from 13 residues. In germline, CDR1 is SQVTM, CDR2 ANQGSEA. The ends lost 5 bases at V and 6 bases at J; junction bases unmatched: 8. The CDR3 DNA is TGCAGCGTTATATCAGGGGGCGCGGATGGCTACACCTTC. Translation gives CSVISGGADGYTF.

The gene calls are TRBV13 and TRBJ2-7; D might be TRBD2 (7 bases). The CDR3 runs 15 residues. Germline-derived CDR1 and CDR2 are PRHDT and FYEKMQ (reference sequence). V was trimmed by 0 bases and J by 5 bases, leaving 14 bases between them. The DNA for the CDR3 is TGTGCCAGCAGCTTAGGGCGGGGGCTGACTAACGAGCAGTACTTC. Its translation: CASSLGRGLTNEQYF.